Each of the 32 T cell receptor beta chains below was sequenced from the same sample in a study of blood T cell repertoires in COVID-19. Data came from immunoSEQ multiplex PCR; TCRdb stores just in-frame clones and leaves some out. Of about 100,000 clones in the sample, almost 80% were seen once. The sequenced material came from peripheral blood. These receptors came from a human donor in a cohort sampled during active COVID-19.

This chain connects TRBV27 to TRBJ1-2; a weak D match, TRBD1 (5 bases). CDR1 is MNHEY, CDR2 SMNVEV, per germline (reference sequence). The CDR3 is made up of 16 amino acids. The ends were cut back, 8 bases at V and 4 bases at J, with 23 bases in the middle. The CDR3 region has the DNA TGTGCCAGCTATGGGGGTGGCGGGGCCGCGTTCTATGGCTACACCTTC. Amino acids: CASYGGGGAAFYGYTF.

The chain links TRBV28 to TRBJ1-6; D is possibly TRBD1 (6 bases). Germline-derived CDR1 and CDR2 are MDHEN and SYDVKM. This CDR3 spans 15 amino acids. V lost 6 bases and J lost 4, with 13 bases in between. CDR3 region: CASSPRDTYNSPLHF. DNA of the CDR3: TGTGCCAGCAGCCCCCGGGACACTTATAATTCACCCCTCCACTTT.

The chain uses TRBV29-1 and TRBJ1-2; the D gene is possibly TRBD1 (5 bases). The CDR3 is made up of 13 amino acids. CDR1 and CDR2 from the germline V gene are SQVTM and ANQGSEA. V lost 0 bases, J lost 5 bases, and 10 bases lay in between. The CDR3 DNA follows: TGCAGCGTTGAAGAGGGGCGGGGGTATGGCTACACCTTC. It specifies CSVEEGRGYGYTF.

Regarding this clone: Other DNA sequences from this sample encode an identical CDR3 as well. The rearrangement uses TRBV6-1 and TRBJ1-3, with D perhaps matching TRBD1 (5 bases). Trimming left V 2 bases short and J 4 bases short, with 6 bases between. CDR1 and CDR2 (germline): MNHNS, SASEGT. CDR3 size: 13 residues. CDR3 residues: CASSETGGNTIYF. As DNA, the CDR3 is TGTGCCAGCAGTGAAACAGGCGGAAACACCATATATTTT.

The chain employs TRBV6-6 and TRBJ2-7, with D perhaps TRBD2 (6 bases). Germline V gene data show CDR1 as MNHNY and CDR2 as SVGAGI (reference sequence). The germline V and J ends were trimmed by 4 bases and 6 bases, with 10 bases remaining between them. This CDR3 is 12 amino acids long. CDR3 DNA: TGTGCCAGCAGTTGGGGAGGATCCGAGCAGTACTTC. Translation gives CASSWGGSEQYF.

The chain employs TRBV5-4 and TRBJ2-1, with 10 nucleotides matching TRBD2. V was clipped by 5 bases and J by 6 bases; unmatched bases: 14. This CDR3 has 17 amino acids. The V gene's germline CDR1 is SGHNT and CDR2 YYREEE (reference sequence). CDR3 residues: CASSPPPSGLASNEQFF. The CDR3 region has the DNA TGTGCCAGCAGTCCACCACCCTCGGGACTAGCGAGCAATGAGCAGTTCTTC.

The chain is built from TRBV28 and TRBJ1-3; D perhaps matches TRBD1 (6 bases). This CDR3 comprises 11 residues. The V end lost 11 bases, the J end lost 6 bases, and 11 bases lay between the germline ends. Germline loops: CDR1 MDHEN, CDR2 SYDVKM. CDR3 nucleotide sequence: TGTGCCGCGACAGGACTAAACACCATATATTTT. This codes for CAATGLNTIYF.

V gene TRBV3-1 (or the pseudogene TRBV3-2) combines with J gene TRBJ1-2; 7 bases are a match to TRBD1. The CDR3 is made up of 12 amino acids. With 8 bases clipped from V and 4 bases from J, the junction kept 4 bases outside the gene matches. Germline-derived CDR1 and CDR2 are LGHDT and YNNKEL (reference sequence). CDR3 coding DNA: TGTGCCAGCTCCACAGGGGCCTATGGCTACACCTTC. Translation gives CASSTGAYGYTF.

The chain uses TRBV5-4 and TRBJ2-2; no clear D gene. The CDR3 spans 13 residues. CDR1 and CDR2 from the germline V gene are SGHNT and YYREEE (reference sequence). Between the trimmed V and J ends, which lost 9 bases and 4 bases, there was a span of 13 bases. The CDR3: CATSQASTGELFF. As DNA, the CDR3 is TGTGCCACTTCCCAGGCTTCCACCGGGGAGCTGTTTTTT.

This clone was seen a few times. This rearrangement joins TRBV2 to TRBJ2-3; the D gene is possibly TRBD1 (5 bases). Looked up from germline, CDR1 is SNHLY and CDR2 is FYNNEI. Trimming stripped 2 bases from V and 2 bases from J, with 11 bases between. The CDR3 loop spans 15 amino acids. The CDR3 loop reads CASSEPTGFTDTQYF. In DNA, the CDR3 is TGTGCCAGCAGTGAACCAACAGGCTTCACAGATACGCAGTATTTT.

The chain recombines TRBV18 with TRBJ2-2; 12 bases match TRBD2. CDR1 and CDR2 from the germline V gene are KGHSH and LQKENI. The length of the CDR3 is 17 residues. V was pared by 0 bases and J by 3 bases, with 2 bases of the junction left unmatched. As DNA, the CDR3 is TGTGCCAGCTCACCACCCACTAGCGGGAGGCACACCGGGGAGCTGTTTTTT. Translated: CASSPPTSGRHTGELFF.

V and J are TRBV9 and TRBJ2-2; 7 bases match TRBD1. The germline V gene has CDR1 SGDLS and CDR2 YYNGEE. V trimming: 3 bases; J trimming: 1 base; junction bases outside the gene matches: 3. This CDR3 is 15 amino acids long. CDR3 residues: CASSGWTGNTGELFF. For the CDR3, the DNA is TGTGCCAGCAGCGGATGGACAGGGAACACCGGGGAGCTGTTTTTT.

V is TRBV6-5 and J is TRBJ2-1; 9 nucleotides line up with TRBD1. From germline, CDR1 is MNHEY and CDR2 SVGAGI. The CDR3 sequence is 14 residues long. The V segment lost 7 bases and the J segment 9 bases; nucleotides outside the gene matches: 10. The CDR3 sequence is CASITGGDPGEQFF. The CDR3 coding sequence is TGTGCCAGCATTACAGGGGGCGATCCGGGTGAGCAGTTCTTC.

The chain carries TRBV2 and TRBJ2-4; 13 nucleotides agree with TRBD2. After removal of 5 bases from V and 4 bases from J, the junction contained 5 bases not matched to a gene. The CDR3 is made up of 16 amino acids. Looked up from germline, CDR1 is SNHLY and CDR2 is FYNNEI. The CDR3 loop reads CASSLGTSGVKNIQYF. DNA of the CDR3: TGTGCCAGCAGTCTAGGGACTAGCGGGGTTAAAAACATTCAGTACTTC.

This chain connects TRBV3-1 (or the pseudogene TRBV3-2) to TRBJ1-1, with D possibly matching TRBD1 (6 bases). Germline V gene lookup returns CDR1 LGHDT and CDR2 YNNKEL (reference sequence). The CDR3 consists of 13 residues. V lost 0 bases to trimming and J lost 11 bases, with 13 bases between them. This CDR3 reads CASSQEGAGSAFF. CDR3 nucleotides: TGTGCCAGCAGCCAAGAGGGGGCAGGTAGTGCTTTCTTT.

V is TRBV7-8 and J is TRBJ2-7, with 8 bases aligning to TRBD1. The J segment lost 5 bases and the V segment lost 5 bases, leaving 14 bases of the junction unmatched. The germline CDR1 and CDR2 sequences are SGHVS and FQNEAQ. CDR3 length: 16 amino acids. The CDR3 DNA reads as TGTGCCAGCAGCCCGAGGAGGCTGCAGGGGGCTAACGAGCAGTACTTC. Its protein product is CASSPRRLQGANEQYF.

The V call is TRBV25-1, the J call TRBJ2-1; D is perhaps TRBD2 (6 bases). Germline V gene sequence: CDR1 MGHDK, CDR2 SYGVNS. This CDR3 has 14 amino acids. V was clipped by 7 bases and J by 6 bases, with 16 bases between them. The CDR3 loop is CASTPGPAGNEQFF. CDR3 bases: TGTGCCAGCACCCCGGGCCCAGCGGGCAATGAGCAGTTCTTC.

The V and J genes are TRBV3-1 (or the pseudogene TRBV3-2) and TRBJ2-7; TRBD1 is a possible D gene (5 bases). In germline, CDR1 is LGHDT, CDR2 YNNKEL (reference sequence). Between the trimmed V and J ends, which lost 4 bases and 2 bases, there was a span of 18 bases. The CDR3 is made up of 16 amino acids. The DNA for the CDR3 is TGTGCCAGCAGCCTAGTCCCAGGGCTCTATACCTACGAGCAGTACTTC. This gives the protein CASSLVPGLYTYEQYF.

This rearrangement joins TRBV7-2 to TRBJ2-7, with 7 bases aligning to TRBD2. Germline-derived CDR1 and CDR2 are SGHTA and FQGNSA. V lost 4 bases, J lost 6 bases, and 12 bases stayed unmatched. The CDR3 is 15 amino acids. The DNA for the CDR3 is TGTGCCAGCAGCTCTATGGGGGGAGGGCCTGTCGAGCAGTACTTC. It is translated as CASSSMGGGPVEQYF. Full variable domain (remainder filled in from reference TRBV7-2 and TRBJ2-7): GAGVSQSPSNKVTEKGKDVELRCDPISGHTALYWYRQSLGQGLEFLIYFQGNSAPDKSGLPSDRFSAERTGGSVSTLTIQRTQQEDSAVYLCASSSMGGGPVEQYFGPGTRLTVT.

The rearrangement uses TRBV28 and TRBJ1-6; D ambiguous. The CDR3 has 16 amino acids. The germline gives CDR1 MDHEN, CDR2 SYDVKM. Trimming removed 6 bases at V and 0 bases at J, with 12 bases between. CDR3 DNA sequence: TGTGCCAGCAGGGCCCAGGTCAGCTCCTATAATTCACCCCTCCACTTT. This translates into CASRAQVSSYNSPLHF.

J is TRBJ2-7 and V is TRBV13; TRBD1 matches 8 bases. This CDR3 has 15 amino acids. V was clipped by 5 bases and J by 0 bases; unmatched bases: 6. Germline V lookup: CDR1 PRHDT, CDR2 FYEKMQ (reference sequence). CDR3 bases: TGTGCCAGCAGCACAGACAGGGGCCACTCCTACGAGCAGTACTTC. It translates to CASSTDRGHSYEQYF.

The chain employs TRBV7-7 and TRBJ2-5; 7 nucleotides agree with TRBD2. This CDR3 contains 13 residues. Germline CDR1 is SSHAT and CDR2 is FNYEAQ (reference sequence). With V trimmed by 5 bases and J by 10 bases, 10 bases remained unmatched. The CDR3, as DNA: TGTGCCAGCAGCCGGGAGGAGGGTAAGGACCAGTACTTC. This codes for CASSREEGKDQYF.

The chain's CDR3 is CASSLEAGGGQPQHF. CDR3 DNA sequence: TGCGCCAGCAGCTTGGAGGCAGGGGGCGGTCAGCCCCAGCATTTT. The chain recombines TRBV5-1 with TRBJ1-5; TRBD1 agrees at 8 bases. In germline, CDR1 is SGHRS, CDR2 YFSETQ. After removal of 0 bases from V and 6 bases from J, the junction contained 5 bases not matched to a gene. This CDR3 has 15 amino acids.

This clone was observed a handful of times. The chain combines TRBV14 with TRBJ2-5, with TRBD1 matching 7 bases. Germline V CDR1 and CDR2: SGHDN, FVKESK. This CDR3 spans 13 amino acids. V dropped 3 bases and J dropped 4; count of bases not matched to a gene: 2. The CDR3 coding sequence is TGTGCCAGCAGCCATTACAGGGGAGAGACCCAGTACTTC. It is translated as CASSHYRGETQYF.

The V and J genes are TRBV3-1 (or the pseudogene TRBV3-2) and TRBJ2-4; 9 nucleotides agree with TRBD1. Trimming removed 1 base from V and 9 bases from J; junction bases left unmatched: 4. This CDR3 is 14 amino acids long. The germline gives CDR1 LGHDT, CDR2 YNNKEL (reference sequence). The CDR3 sequence is CASSQADRGGIQYF. CDR3 DNA sequence: TGTGCCAGCAGCCAAGCGGACAGGGGAGGCATTCAGTACTTC.

The chain carries TRBV11-2 and TRBJ1-5; D gene ambiguous. The V end was cut by 5 bases, the J end by 5 bases, with 7 bases between. CDR1 and CDR2 from the germline V gene are SGHAT and FQNNGV. CDR3 length: 12 amino acids. DNA for the CDR3: TGTGCCAGCAGCCAGGAGGATCAGCCCCAGCATTTT. It specifies CASSQEDQPQHF.

This chain links TRBV18 with TRBJ1-3; the D is unclear. Trimming cost V 2 bases and J 0 bases, with 14 bases left between them. The V gene's germline CDR1 is KGHSH and CDR2 LQKENI. The CDR3 runs 17 residues. CDR3: CASSPFTSGNSGNTIYF. CDR3 in DNA: TGTGCCAGCTCACCATTTACTTCGGGAAACTCTGGAAACACCATATATTTT. Full variable domain (outside the CDR3, taken from reference TRBV18 and TRBJ1-3): NAGVMQNPRHLVRRRGQEARLRCSPMKGHSHVYWYRQLPEEGLKFMVYLQKENIIDESGMPKERFSAEFPKEGPSILRIQQVVRGDSAAYFCASSPFTSGNSGNTIYFGEGSWLTVV.

The chain couples TRBV5-1 to TRBJ2-3; TRBD1 matches at 9 bases. This CDR3 comprises 15 residues. V dropped 4 bases and J dropped 2; count of bases not matched to a gene: 5. CDR1 is SGHRS, CDR2 YFSETQ, per germline. In DNA form, the CDR3 reads TGCGCCAGCAGCCGGACAGGGGACAACACAGATACGCAGTATTTT. As protein: CASSRTGDNTDTQYF.

The chain combines TRBV5-1 with TRBJ2-2, with TRBD1 matching 7 bases. The CDR3 loop spans 15 amino acids. Unmatched junction bases numbered 7, after V lost 3 bases and J lost 5 bases. The germline V gene encodes CDR1 SGHRS and CDR2 YFSETQ. The DNA of the CDR3 is TGCGCCAGCAGCTCAGGGGGTTCGGGGACCGGGGAGCTGTTTTTT. Translating it yields CASSSGGSGTGELFF.

The chain uses TRBV19 and TRBJ2-7; 11 bases are shared with TRBD2. The CDR3 has 18 residues. Germline-derived CDR1 and CDR2 are LNHDA and SQIVND (reference sequence). The V gene end was trimmed by 6 bases and the J gene end by 3 bases; junction bases not matched to a gene: 16. CDR3 coding DNA: TGTGCCAGTAGCCTCAAAGGGCTAGCGGGAGGAGCCCTCTACGAGCAGTACTTC. Encoded protein: CASSLKGLAGGALYEQYF.

The chain has TRBV4-1 and TRBJ1-2; TRBD1 aligns across 9 bases. Germline-derived CDR1 and CDR2 are MGHRA and YSYEKL. The CDR3 has 16 amino acids. V trimming: 0 bases; J trimming: 2 bases; junction bases outside the gene matches: 4. The CDR3 DNA reads TGCGCCAGCAGCCAAGATAGGGGACAGGGAAACTATGGCTACACCTTC. Its translation: CASSQDRGQGNYGYTF.

This chain links TRBV18 with TRBJ2-1, with D perhaps matching TRBD1 (6 bases). Germline V gene sequence: CDR1 KGHSH, CDR2 LQKENI. This CDR3 is built from 15 residues. Trimming pared 6 bases from V and 8 bases from J, leaving 20 bases between. The CDR3 protein is CASSTSQGIRDEQFF. CDR3 nucleotides: TGTGCCAGCTCCACCAGCCAGGGGATTAGGGATGAGCAGTTCTTC.